The entry that follows covers one TCR beta chain sequence. This sample is drawn from a study of monozygotic twins with inflammatory bowel disease. TCRdb re-called the 5' RACE reads; every CDR3 protein appears as one record, without DNA. The sample totals 440,000 or so distinct CDR3 sequences. The CDR3 has 15 residues. Germline assignment: CDR1 SGDLS and CDR2 YYNGEE. Sequencing was performed on blood. The sequence was collected from a human donor with ulcerative colitis or Crohn's disease, or a healthy co-twin of an affected twin (not recorded which). V gene TRBV9 combines with J gene TRBJ2-3; checking the TCRdb D call of TRBD1 is not possible without DNA. The CDR3 protein is CASSVGTGWIDTQYF.